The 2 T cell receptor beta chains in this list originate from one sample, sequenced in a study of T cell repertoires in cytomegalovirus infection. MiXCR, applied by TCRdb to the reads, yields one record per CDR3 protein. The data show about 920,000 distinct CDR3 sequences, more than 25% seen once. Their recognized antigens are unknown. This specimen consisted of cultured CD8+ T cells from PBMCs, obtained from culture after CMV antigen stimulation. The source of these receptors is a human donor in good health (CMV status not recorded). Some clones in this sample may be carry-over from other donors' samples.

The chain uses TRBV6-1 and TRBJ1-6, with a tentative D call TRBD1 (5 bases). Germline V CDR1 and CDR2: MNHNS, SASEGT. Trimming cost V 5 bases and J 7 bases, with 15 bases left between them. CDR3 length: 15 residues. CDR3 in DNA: TGTGCCAGCAGTTATGGACCCCAGGGAAATTCACCCCTCCACTTT. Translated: CASSYGPQGNSPLHF.

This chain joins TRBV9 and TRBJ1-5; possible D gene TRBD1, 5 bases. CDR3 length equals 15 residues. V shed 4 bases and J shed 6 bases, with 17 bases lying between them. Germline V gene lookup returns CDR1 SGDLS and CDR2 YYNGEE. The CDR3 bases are TGTGCCAGCAGCCCGTCTTCCAGGGTGGGTCAGCCCCAGCATTTT. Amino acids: CASSPSSRVGQPQHF.